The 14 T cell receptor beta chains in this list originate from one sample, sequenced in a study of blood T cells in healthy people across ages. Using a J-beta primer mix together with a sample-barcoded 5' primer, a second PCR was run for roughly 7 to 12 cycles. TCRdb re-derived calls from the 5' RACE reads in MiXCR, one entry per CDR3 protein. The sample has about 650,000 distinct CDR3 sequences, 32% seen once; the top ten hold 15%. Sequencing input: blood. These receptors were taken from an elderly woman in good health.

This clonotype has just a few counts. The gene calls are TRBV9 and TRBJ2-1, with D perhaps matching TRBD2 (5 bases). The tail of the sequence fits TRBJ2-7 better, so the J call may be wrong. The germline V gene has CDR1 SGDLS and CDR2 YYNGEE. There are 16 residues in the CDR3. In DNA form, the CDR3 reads TGTGCCAGCAGCGTAGGCCCCGGGGAGTCCTACAATGAGCAGTACTTC. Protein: CASSVGPGESYNEQYF.

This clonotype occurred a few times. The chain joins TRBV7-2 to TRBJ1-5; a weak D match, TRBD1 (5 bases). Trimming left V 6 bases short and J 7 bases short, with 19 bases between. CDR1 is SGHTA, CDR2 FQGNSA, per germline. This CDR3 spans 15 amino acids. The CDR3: CASSMDQGLGQPQHF. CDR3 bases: TGTGCCAGCAGTATGGATCAGGGACTCGGGCAGCCCCAGCATTTT.

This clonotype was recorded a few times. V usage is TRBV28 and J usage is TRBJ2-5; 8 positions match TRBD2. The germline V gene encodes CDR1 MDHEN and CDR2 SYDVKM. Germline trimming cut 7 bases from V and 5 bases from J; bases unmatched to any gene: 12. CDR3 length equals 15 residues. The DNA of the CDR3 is TGTGCCAGCACCCCTTTTAGCGGGGCGGGGGAGACCCAGTACTTC. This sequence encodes CASTPFSGAGETQYF.

The CDR3 DNA is TGTGCCAGCAGTCCCCCGGGCGGAAAAGCAAATCAGCCCCAGCATTTT. Its translation is CASSPPGGKANQPQHF. The chain has TRBV28 and TRBJ1-5; the D is unclear. This CDR3 is 16 amino acids long. V was shortened by 5 bases and J by 4 bases, with 18 bases between the two germline ends. Per germline, CDR1 MDHEN and CDR2 SYDVKM.

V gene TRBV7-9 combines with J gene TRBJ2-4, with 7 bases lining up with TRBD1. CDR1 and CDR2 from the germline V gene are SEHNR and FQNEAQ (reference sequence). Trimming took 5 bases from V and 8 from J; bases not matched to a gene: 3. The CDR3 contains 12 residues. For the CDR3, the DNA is TGTGCCAGCAGCATAGGGGGCCACATTCAGTACTTC. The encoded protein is CASSIGGHIQYF.

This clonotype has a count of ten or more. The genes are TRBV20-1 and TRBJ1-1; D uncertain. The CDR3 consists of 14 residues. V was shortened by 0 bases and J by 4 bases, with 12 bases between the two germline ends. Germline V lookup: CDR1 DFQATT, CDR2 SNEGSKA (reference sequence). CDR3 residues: CSARDSGLSTEAFF. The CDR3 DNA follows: TGCAGTGCTAGAGATTCCGGGTTGAGCACTGAAGCTTTCTTT.

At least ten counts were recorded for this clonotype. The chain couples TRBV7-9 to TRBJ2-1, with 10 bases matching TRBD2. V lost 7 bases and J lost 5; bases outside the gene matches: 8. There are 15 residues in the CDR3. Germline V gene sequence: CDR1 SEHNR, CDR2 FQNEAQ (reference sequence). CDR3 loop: CASTLWTSGHNEQFF. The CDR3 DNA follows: TGTGCCAGCACTTTATGGACTAGCGGCCACAATGAGCAGTTCTTC. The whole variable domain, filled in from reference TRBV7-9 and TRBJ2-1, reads DTGVSQNPRHKITKRGQNVTFRCDPISEHNRLYWYRQTLGQGPEFLTYFQNEAQLEKSRLLSDRFSAERPKGSFSTLEIQRTEQGDSAMYLCASTLWTSGHNEQFFGPGTRLTVL.

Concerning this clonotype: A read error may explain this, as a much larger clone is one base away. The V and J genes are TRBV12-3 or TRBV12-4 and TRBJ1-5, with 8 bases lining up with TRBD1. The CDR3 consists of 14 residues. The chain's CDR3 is CPSSPTGDNQPQHF. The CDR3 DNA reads TGTCCCAGCAGTCCGACAGGGGACAATCAGCCCCAGCATTTT.

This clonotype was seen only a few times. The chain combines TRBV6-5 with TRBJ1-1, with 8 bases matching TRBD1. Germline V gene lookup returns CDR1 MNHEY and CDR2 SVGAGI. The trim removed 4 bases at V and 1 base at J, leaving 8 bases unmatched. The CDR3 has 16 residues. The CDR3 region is CASSFQAGTGNTEAFF. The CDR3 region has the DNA TGTGCCAGCAGTTTCCAAGCCGGGACAGGGAACACTGAAGCTTTCTTT.

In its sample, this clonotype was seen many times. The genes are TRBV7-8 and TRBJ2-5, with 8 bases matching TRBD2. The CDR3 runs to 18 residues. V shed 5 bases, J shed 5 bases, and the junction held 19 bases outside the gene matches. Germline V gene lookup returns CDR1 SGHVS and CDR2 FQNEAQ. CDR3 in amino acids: CASSPPRTSGNNGETQYF. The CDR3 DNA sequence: TGTGCCAGCAGCCCCCCCCGAACTAGCGGAAACAACGGGGAGACCCAGTACTTC.

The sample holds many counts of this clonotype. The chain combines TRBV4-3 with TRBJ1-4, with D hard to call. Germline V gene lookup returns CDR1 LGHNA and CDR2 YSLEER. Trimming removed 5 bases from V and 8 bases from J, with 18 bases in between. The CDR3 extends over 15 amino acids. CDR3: CASSYRMEVREKLFF. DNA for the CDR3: TGCGCCAGCAGCTACAGAATGGAGGTCAGAGAAAAACTGTTTTTT.

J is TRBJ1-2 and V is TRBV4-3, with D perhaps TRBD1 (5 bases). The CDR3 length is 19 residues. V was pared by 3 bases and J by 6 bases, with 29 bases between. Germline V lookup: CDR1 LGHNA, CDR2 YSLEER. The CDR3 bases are TGCGCCAGCAGCCACCGAGTTGGGAGGCAGGGCCTCCGAGAAGATGGCTACACCTTC. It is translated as CASSHRVGRQGLREDGYTF.

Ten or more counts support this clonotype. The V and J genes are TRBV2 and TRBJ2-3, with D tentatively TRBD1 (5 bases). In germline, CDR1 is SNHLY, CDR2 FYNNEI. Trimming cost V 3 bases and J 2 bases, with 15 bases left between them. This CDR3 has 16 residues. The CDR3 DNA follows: TGTGCCAGCAGTGACAGGGCGAGGACCCTCACAGATACGCAGTATTTT. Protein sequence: CASSDRARTLTDTQYF. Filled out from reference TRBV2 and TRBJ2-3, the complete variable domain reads EPEVTQTPSHQVTQMGQEVILRCVPISNHLYFYWYRQILGQKVEFLVSFYNNEISEKSEIFDDQFSVERPDGSNFTLKIRSTKLEDSAMYFCASSDRARTLTDTQYFGPGTRLTVL.

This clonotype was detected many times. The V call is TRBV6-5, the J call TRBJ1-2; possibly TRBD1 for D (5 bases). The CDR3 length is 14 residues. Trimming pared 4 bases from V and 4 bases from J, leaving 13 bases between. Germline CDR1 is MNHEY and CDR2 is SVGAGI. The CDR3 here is CASSLVPGPYGYTF. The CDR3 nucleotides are TGTGCCAGCAGTTTAGTCCCGGGGCCCTATGGCTACACCTTC.